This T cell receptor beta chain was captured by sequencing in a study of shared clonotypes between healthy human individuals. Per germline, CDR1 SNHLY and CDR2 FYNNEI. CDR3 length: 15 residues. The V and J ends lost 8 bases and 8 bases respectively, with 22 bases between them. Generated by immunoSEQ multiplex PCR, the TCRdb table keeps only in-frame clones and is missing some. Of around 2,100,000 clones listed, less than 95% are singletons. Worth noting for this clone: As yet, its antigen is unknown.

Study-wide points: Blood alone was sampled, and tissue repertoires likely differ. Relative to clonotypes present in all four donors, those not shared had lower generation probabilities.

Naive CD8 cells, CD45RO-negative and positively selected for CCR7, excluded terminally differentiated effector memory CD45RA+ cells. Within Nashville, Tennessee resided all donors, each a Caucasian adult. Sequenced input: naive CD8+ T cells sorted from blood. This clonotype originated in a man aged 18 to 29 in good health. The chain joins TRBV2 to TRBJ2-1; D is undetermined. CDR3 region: CASPAGLTAGDEQFF. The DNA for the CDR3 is TGTGCCAGCCCCGCCGGGCTCACCGCAGGAGATGAGCAGTTCTTC.